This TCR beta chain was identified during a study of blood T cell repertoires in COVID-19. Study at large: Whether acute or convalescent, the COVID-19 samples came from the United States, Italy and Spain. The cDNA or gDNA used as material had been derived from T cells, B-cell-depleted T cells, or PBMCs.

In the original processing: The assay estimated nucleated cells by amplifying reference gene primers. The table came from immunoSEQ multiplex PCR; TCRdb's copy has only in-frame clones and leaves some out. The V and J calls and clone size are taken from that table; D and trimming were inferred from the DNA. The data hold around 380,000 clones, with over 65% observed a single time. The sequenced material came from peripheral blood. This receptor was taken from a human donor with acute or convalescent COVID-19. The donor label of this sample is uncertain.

The DNA of the CDR3 is TGTGCCAGCAGCTCTCGGGGTCCGGCGGGAGCCTACAATGAGCAGTTCTTC. Amino acids: CASSSRGPAGAYNEQFF. This chain uses TRBV5-5 with TRBJ2-1; 7 positions match TRBD2. CDR1 is SGHKS and CDR2 is YYEKEE in the germline V gene (reference sequence). The J segment lost 2 bases and the V segment lost 3 bases, leaving 11 bases of the junction unmatched. This CDR3 is 17 amino acids long.